This note documents a single T cell receptor beta chain sequence. The method was immunoSEQ multiplex PCR; TCRdb's version includes in-frame clones alone and lacks a portion of them. The sample gives roughly 220,000 clones, roughly 85% of which show up once; less than 5% is in the top ten. This sample was included in a study of blood T cell repertoires in COVID-19. The V gene's germline CDR1 is MNHEY and CDR2 SVGAGI. This CDR3 is 14 amino acids long. Trimming stripped 6 bases from V and 2 bases from J, with 13 bases between. The rearrangement joins TRBV6-5 to TRBJ2-5; no clear D gene. The sample comprised PBMCs or T cells enriched from blood (not recorded which). The clonotype originates from a woman between 40 and 50 years old with acute COVID-19. The CDR3 loop is CASSPAAAQETQYF. The CDR3 DNA is TGTGCCAGCAGCCCCGCGGCAGCACAAGAGACCCAGTACTTC.